One and the same sample provided the 5 T cell receptor beta chains below, sequenced in a study of CD8+ T cells in alopecia areata. The authors extracted RNA and reverse transcribed it into cDNA as the sequencing template. Clones were read by immunoSEQ multiplex PCR, and TCRdb kept only the in-frame ones, dropping some. The sample has around 200,000 clones; more than 60% are singletons. The sample in question was CD4+ T cells sorted from blood, obtained at week 0. The receptors derive from a human donor with alopecia areata.

This chain links TRBV9 with TRBJ2-2; D unresolved. V lost 3 bases and J 4 bases, leaving 4 bases between the germline ends. From germline, CDR1 is SGDLS and CDR2 YYNGEE. The CDR3 length is 12 residues. DNA for the CDR3: TGTGCCAGCAGCGCCTCCACCGGGGAGCTGTTTTTT. As protein: CASSASTGELFF.

This clone came up many times. The chain is built from TRBV5-1 and TRBJ2-7; D gene uncertain. CDR3 length: 14 residues. Germline-derived CDR1 and CDR2 are SGHRS and YFSETQ. Trimming stripped 0 bases from V and 0 bases from J, with 7 bases between. The CDR3 loop is CASSLEMSSYEQYF. As DNA, the CDR3 is TGCGCCAGCAGCTTGGAGATGAGCTCCTACGAGCAGTACTTC. The full variable domain, rest sourced from reference TRBV5-1 and TRBJ2-7, is KAGVTQTPRYLIKTRGQQVTLSCSPISGHRSVSWYQQTPGQGLQFLFEYFSETQRNKGNFPGRFSGRQFSNSRSEMNVSTLELGDSALYLCASSLEMSSYEQYFGPGTRLTVT.

The chain joins TRBV27 to TRBJ2-1, with a weak D call TRBD1 (6 bases). Germline CDR1 and CDR2: MNHEY and SMNVEV (reference sequence). This CDR3 has 19 residues. V lost 3 bases to trimming and J lost 1 base, with 22 bases between them. This CDR3 reads CASSFLQGTRSRSYNEQFF. The CDR3 bases are TGTGCCAGCAGTTTCTTACAGGGAACCAGGTCAAGGTCCTACAATGAGCAGTTCTTC.

In nucleotides, the CDR3 is TGCAGCGTTCTCTCAGGGAGTAACTATGGCTACACCTTC. Protein: CSVLSGSNYGYTF. The V gene is TRBV29-1, the J gene TRBJ1-2; weak D call: TRBD1 (5 bases). Germline CDR1 and CDR2: SQVTM and ANQGSEA. V was pared by 5 bases and J by 1 base, with 11 bases between. This CDR3 comprises 13 residues.

The DNA of the CDR3 is TGCGCCAGCAGTCAAACCGGGACAGGAATGGTGGAGCAGTACTTC. It translates to CASSQTGTGMVEQYF. The chain has TRBV23-1 and TRBJ2-7; 8 nucleotides agree with TRBD1. TRBV23-1 is flagged as an ORF with uncertain function. This CDR3 is 15 amino acids long. V shed 2 bases and J 7 bases; nucleotides not matched to a gene: 10.